This is a list of T cell receptor beta chains from one sample in a study of cytotoxic CD8 clonotypes in ibrutinib-treated CLL. This table comes from immunoSEQ multiplex PCR, and its TCRdb copy is limited to in-frame clones, with some not included. The profile shows roughly 200,000 clones, about four fifths of them singletons. The starting material was PBMCs, obtained after 12 months of ibrutinib treatment. These receptors originate from a human donor with chronic lymphocytic leukemia. The CDR3 runs from the conserved cysteine through the conserved F or W. Fields, in order: clone size, J gene, V gene, CDR3 length, CDR3 protein. The listing skips clone size in some rows; elsewhere it reads once, few, many or a size class.

few,TRBJ2-5,TRBV7-7,17,CASSLAPSAEAPPTQYF
once,TRBJ2-3,TRBV5-1,18,CASSLGLAGGPGADTQYF
NA,TRBJ1-1,TRBV5-1,14,CASSLGTGNTEAFF
NA,TRBJ2-7,TRBV27,15,CASSLSGQGAGEQYF
NA,TRBJ2-7,TRBV27,14,CASKEGPFSYEQYF
NA,TRBJ2-5,TRBV7-9,16,CASSSYFGGILETQYF
few,TRBJ2-2,TRBV5-1,19,CASSSGQSPTPLNTGELFF
NA,TRBJ2-3,TRBV2,16,CASSDSRPGRTDTQYF
NA,TRBJ2-7,TRBV9,13,CASSKGDPYQQYF
NA,TRBJ1-5,TRBV27,15,CASSLSGGGNQPQHF
NA,TRBJ2-3,TRBV5-6,13,CASSLGGTDTQYF
few,TRBJ2-1,TRBV7-8,15,CASSLGGGSYNEQFF
NA,TRBJ2-7,TRBV19,17,CASSIGALAGRTYEQYF
NA,TRBJ1-2,TRBV19,17,CASKGGPGQGIRGGYTF
NA,TRBJ2-3,TRBV19,15,CATTENGISTDTQYF
NA,TRBJ2-7,TRBV28,16,CASSAPGDRGSYEQYF
many,TRBJ2-6,TRBV7-6,17,CASSLAYEGTGANVLTF
once,TRBJ1-2,TRBV19,15,CASTPTGGTGYGYTF
NA,TRBJ1-1,TRBV4-1,14,CASSLGGGNTEAFF
once,TRBJ2-7,TRBV4-1,17,CASSQDEGGANSYEQYF
NA,TRBJ1-1,TRBV12-5,14,CASGLTPGLTEAFF
NA,TRBJ2-1,TRBV5-1,17,CASSLAPGAGDNNEQFF
NA,TRBJ2-3,TRBV9,15,CASSGSGREADTQYF
NA,TRBJ1-2,TRBV30,17,CAWSVLGQGLLGYGYTF
NA,TRBJ2-7,TRBV15,13,CATSREIPGEQYF
NA,TRBJ2-3,TRBV7-9,16,CASSLGDRVITDTQYF
NA,TRBJ2-5,TRBV20-1,11,CSARAVETQYF
NA,TRBJ1-4,TRBV28,15,CASSLPGGAGEKLFF
NA,TRBJ1-1,TRBV5-1,19,CASSLWYGGRTPLNTEAFF
NA,TRBJ2-1,TRBV7-8,16,CASSLNSLVAYNEQFF
NA,TRBJ1-5,TRBV7-8,14,CASSLLGRDQPQHF
NA,TRBJ1-1,TRBV28,14,CASSSLQGPMMAFF
few,TRBJ2-1,TRBV27,16,CASSPTRDRGLREQFF
few,TRBJ2-2,TRBV28,13,CAASGSNTGELFF
NA,TRBJ1-2,TRBV6-1,13,CASRRQGGYGYTF
NA,TRBJ2-5,TRBV18,15,CASSPSQGVQETQYF
NA,TRBJ2-3,TRBV27,14,CASSLGPRGDTQYF
NA,TRBJ2-7,TRBV28,16,CASSSGGQGIAYEQYF
NA,TRBJ1-2,TRBV7-9,15,CASSYGQGIDYGYTF
NA,TRBJ2-3,TRBV5-4,17,CASSPTDRGHLRDTQYF
NA,TRBJ2-1,TRBV5-1,16,CASSLGNSMTYNEQFF
NA,TRBJ2-1,TRBV7-2,13,CASSLNPGYWQFF
NA,TRBJ1-1,TRBV19,17,CASSTTRGPGGNTEAFF
NA,TRBJ1-1,TRBV5-1,15,CASSPIGQGNTEAFF
NA,TRBJ2-3,TRBV29-1,13,CSVANRISDTQYF
NA,TRBJ2-3,TRBV4-1,17,CASSPAGRLGGADTQYF
NA,TRBJ1-2,TRBV19,15,CATKTGGIRNYGYTF
NA,TRBJ1-2,TRBV6-4,12,CASKRTGNGYTF
NA,TRBJ2-1,TRBV19,15,CASSWDRGLGNEQFF
NA,TRBJ2-1,TRBV10-2,14,CASSRGASYNEQFF
NA,TRBJ1-1,TRBV4-1,19,CASSRYSFSLRVPNTEAFF
NA,TRBJ2-1,TRBV5-6,15,CASSLNFRTSNEQFF
NA,TRBJ1-2,TRBV7-8,15,CASSLSGTAGYGYTF
NA,TRBJ2-5,TRBV2,12,CATTPQQETQYF
NA,TRBJ1-5,TRBV7-8,14,CASSLQGANQPQHF
NA,TRBJ1-2,TRBV5-3,12,CARSFRVYGYTF
few,TRBJ1-2,TRBV28,14,CASTPGGRTYGYTF
once,TRBJ2-7,TRBV5-1,15,CASSDGTIGAYEQYF
NA,TRBJ1-2,TRBV27,11,CASRGGYGYTF